This entry features one T cell receptor (beta chain) sequence. This specimen comes from a study of blood T cell repertoires in COVID-19. As for the study in general: The cDNA or gDNA used as material had been derived from T cells, B-cell-depleted T cells, or PBMCs.

Profiling relied on immunoSEQ multiplex PCR, and the TCRdb table lists in-frame clones only, not all of them. The sample lists about 390,000 clones, around nine tenths seen once, with roughly a tenth in the top ten. The TCR originated in a woman aged 45 to 65 who had recovered from COVID-19. The specimen sequenced was PBMCs or T cells enriched from blood (not recorded which).

CDR3 sequence reads: CAWTGDGDQPQHF. The CDR3, as DNA: TGTGCCTGGACAGGGGACGGGGATCAGCCCCAGCATTTT. J is TRBJ1-5 and V is TRBV30; tentatively, D is TRBD1 (6 bases). This CDR3 region has 13 residues. Germline lookup yields CDR1 GTSNPN and CDR2 SVGIG (reference sequence). The V end lost 4 bases, the J end lost 5 bases, and 12 bases lay between the germline ends.